This T cell receptor (beta chain) was found in a study of T cell responses to AZD1222 COVID-19 vaccine. Germline loops: CDR1 MGHDK, CDR2 SYGVNS. This CDR3 is built from 14 residues. Trimming stripped 5 bases from V and 4 bases from J, with 14 bases between. This clone was found a few times. Clones were sequenced by immunoSEQ multiplex PCR, and TCRdb holds only the in-frame ones, with some missing. Among 95,000 to 100,000 clones listed, around nine tenths were seen once. This material consisted of peripheral blood, taken 28 days after the second AZD1222 dose. The receptor comes from an adult who received the AZD1222 COVID-19 vaccine. The J gene is TRBJ1-2, the V gene TRBV25-1, with D maybe TRBD1 (5 bases). DNA for the CDR3: TGTGCCAGCAGTTCATCAGGGAACCGCTATGGCTACACCTTC. This translates into CASSSSGNRYGYTF.